The clone carrying this T cell receptor (beta chain) was detected only a few times. Its specificity is not known. This specimen comes from a study of T cells in Graves' hyperthyroidism and ophthalmopathy. Study observations and caveats: The model's output predicted ophthalmopathy at a median of about 6.5 months prior to onset. Expanded thyroid clonotypes (above 0.001) were mostly also found in blood.

Absence of ophthalmopathy progression within 18 months defined stable Graves' hyperthyroidism. Exclusions: uncontrolled infection, other autoimmune disease, pregnancy, lactation. TCR beta CDR3 region amplification was performed from RNA transcripts. The HTBI primer set served for first-round RT-PCR of the TCR CDR3. TCRdb reanalysed the multiplex PCR reads using MiXCR and keeps one entry per CDR3 protein. The sample yields hundreds of thousands of distinct CDR3 sequences, 16% seen once. V dropped 2 bases and J dropped 7; count of bases not matched to a gene: 9. The CDR3 loop spans 16 amino acids. Germline V CDR1 and CDR2: MNHEY, SVGAGI.

The source of this sequence is a woman aged 18-30 years with Graves' hyperthyroidism. Sequences were obtained from blood. V is TRBV6-5 and J is TRBJ2-2; TRBD2 matches 8 bases. CDR3 in amino acids: CASSYRPGLEGGELFF. The CDR3 DNA reads TGTGCCAGCAGTTACCGCCCGGGACTAGAGGGCGGGGAGCTGTTTTTT.